This T cell receptor beta chain was sequenced during a study of CD8 T cells in Susac syndrome. Across the whole study: Clinically active disease was present in six of the sequenced Susac syndrome patients. Under ten of these patients were in remission.

Negative isolation was used for CD8+ and CD4+ T cells, and FACS enrichment was applied to TEMRA cells. RNA, at about 0.5 to 1 ug, was reverse transcribed with random hexamers. The immunoSEQ assay covered 54 Vbeta and 13 Jbeta segments for CDR3. TCRdb re-derived calls from the immunoSEQ multiplex PCR reads in MiXCR, one entry per CDR3 protein. The repertoire holds some 100,000 distinct CDR3 sequences, with approximately 95% as singletons. The germline V and J ends were trimmed by 4 bases and 2 bases, with 18 bases remaining between them. CDR3 length: 17 residues. The germline CDR1 and CDR2 sequences are SGHRS and YFSETQ.

Sequences were obtained from CD8+ T cells from PBMCs. The V gene is TRBV5-1, the J gene TRBJ1-4; tentatively, D is TRBD1 (6 bases). The clonotype originates from a human donor with Susac syndrome. The DNA of the CDR3 is TGCGCCAGCAGCCCCAACACTAACAGGGTTACTAATGAAAAACTGTTTTTT. Protein product: CASSPNTNRVTNEKLFF.